The 9 T cell receptor beta chains in this list originate from one sample, sequenced in a study of cytomegalovirus exposure and HLA in healthy donors. The PCR had 60 Vbeta and 13 Jbeta primers. The assay was immunoSEQ multiplex PCR, and TCRdb's table has in-frame clones only and misses some. In the table there are approximately 130,000 clones, over 75% of which are singletons. What was sequenced was PBMCs. The receptors come from a woman aged 18-29 years in good health and CMV-seronegative.

The chain combines TRBV20-1 with TRBJ2-5, with D possibly being TRBD2 (6 bases). The CDR3 spans 11 residues. In germline, CDR1 is DFQATT, CDR2 SNEGSKA (reference sequence). Deletions cut 3 bases from V and 5 bases from J, with 7 bases between. DNA for the CDR3: TGCAGTGCTAGGGGGAGGGAGACCCAGTACTTC. Its protein product is CSARGRETQYF.

This clone came up a few times. The chain couples TRBV7-9 to TRBJ2-1; 8 bases map to TRBD1. CDR1 is SEHNR and CDR2 is FQNEAQ in the germline V gene (reference sequence). This CDR3 contains 17 residues. J lost 2 bases, V lost 3 bases, and 9 bases had no gene match. CDR3 sequence: CASSFLPQGAAYNEQFF. In nucleotides, the CDR3 is TGTGCCAGCAGCTTCCTCCCTCAGGGGGCCGCCTACAATGAGCAGTTCTTC.

The DNA for the CDR3 is TGTGCCAGCAGCTTCCATCACAGGGTGGGGGAAGGAAACTATGGCTACACCTTC. It codes for CASSFHHRVGEGNYGYTF. The chain has TRBV7-9 and TRBJ1-2, with D tentatively TRBD1 (6 bases). V lost 3 bases to trimming and J lost 2 bases, with 22 bases between them. The CDR3 covers 18 residues. Germline V gene sequence: CDR1 SEHNR, CDR2 FQNEAQ (reference sequence).

J is TRBJ1-1 and V is TRBV2; no reliable D call. The CDR3 runs 14 residues. CDR1 SNHLY and CDR2 FYNNEI come from the germline V gene. V was pared by 2 bases and J by 5 bases, with 12 bases between. The CDR3 spells CASSERLPGTEAFF. The CDR3 DNA reads as TGTGCCAGCAGTGAACGACTACCGGGGACTGAAGCTTTCTTT.

V gene TRBV27 combines with J gene TRBJ2-2; 8 bases map to TRBD1. The germline gives CDR1 MNHEY, CDR2 SMNVEV (reference sequence). V dropped 3 bases and J dropped 5; count of bases not matched to a gene: 5. This CDR3 contains 15 residues. Here the CDR3 reads CASSFLQGGTGELFF. In DNA form, the CDR3 reads TGTGCCAGCAGTTTTTTACAGGGGGGAACCGGGGAGCTGTTTTTT.

The CDR3, as DNA: TGTGCCAGCAGTGTAAAGGGGGAAGACACTGAAGCTTTCTTT. Its protein is CASSVKGEDTEAFF. The gene calls are TRBV6-4 and TRBJ1-1; TRBD1 is a possible D gene (6 bases). V gave up 4 bases and J gave up 3 bases, with 12 bases separating them. The CDR3 is made up of 14 amino acids. Germline V gives CDR1 MRHNA, CDR2 SNTAGT.

The chain couples TRBV5-4 to TRBJ2-1; 12 bases map to TRBD2. J lost 4 bases, V lost 3 bases, and 5 bases had no gene match. Germline V gives CDR1 SGHNT, CDR2 YYREEE (reference sequence). This CDR3 spans 16 amino acids. The CDR3 sequence is CASSSTSGGLYNEQFF. Here the CDR3 DNA reads TGTGCCAGCAGCTCGACTAGCGGGGGATTATACAATGAGCAGTTCTTC.

The chain uses TRBV27 and TRBJ2-1; D ambiguous. CDR1 and CDR2 (germline): MNHEY, SMNVEV (reference sequence). Trimming took off 6 bases at V and 8 bases at J, with 17 bases between the two ends. The CDR3 totals 14 residues. DNA for the CDR3: TGTGCCAGCAGCCGAAACCCCCCAGTCTATGAGCAGTTCTTC. Translating gives CASSRNPPVYEQFF.

V gene TRBV7-9 combines with J gene TRBJ2-2, with D unresolved. CDR1 is SEHNR, CDR2 FQNEAQ, per germline (reference sequence). Between the trimmed V and J ends, which lost 5 bases and 4 bases, there was a span of 11 bases. This CDR3 region has 14 residues. The CDR3 coding sequence is TGTGCCAGCAGCATCGCAAGCATCACCGGGGAGCTGTTTTTT. It yields the protein CASSIASITGELFF. The full variable domain, its missing parts supplied by reference TRBV7-9 and TRBJ2-2, is DTGVSQNPRHKITKRGQNVTFRCDPISEHNRLYWYRQTLGQGPEFLTYFQNEAQLEKSRLLSDRFSAERPKGSFSTLEIQRTEQGDSAMYLCASSIASITGELFFGEGSRLTVL.